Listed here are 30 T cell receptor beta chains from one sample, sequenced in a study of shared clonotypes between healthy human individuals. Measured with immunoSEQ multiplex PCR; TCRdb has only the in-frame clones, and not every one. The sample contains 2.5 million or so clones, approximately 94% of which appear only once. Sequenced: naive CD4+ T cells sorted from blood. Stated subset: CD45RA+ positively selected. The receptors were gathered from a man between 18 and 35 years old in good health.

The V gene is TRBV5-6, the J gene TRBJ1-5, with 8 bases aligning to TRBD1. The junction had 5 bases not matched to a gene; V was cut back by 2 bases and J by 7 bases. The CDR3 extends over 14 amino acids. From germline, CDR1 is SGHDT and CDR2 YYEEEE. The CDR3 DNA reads TGTGCCAGCAGCTTTTGGGACAGGTTGCAGCCCCAGCATTTT. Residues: CASSFWDRLQPQHF.

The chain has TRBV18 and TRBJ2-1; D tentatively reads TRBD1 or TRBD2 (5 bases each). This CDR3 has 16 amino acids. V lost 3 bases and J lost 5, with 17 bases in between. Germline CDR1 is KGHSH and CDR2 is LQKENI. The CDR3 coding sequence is TGTGCCAGCTCACCGCCCTTCACGGGGACGGACAATGAGCAGTTCTTC. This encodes CASSPPFTGTDNEQFF.

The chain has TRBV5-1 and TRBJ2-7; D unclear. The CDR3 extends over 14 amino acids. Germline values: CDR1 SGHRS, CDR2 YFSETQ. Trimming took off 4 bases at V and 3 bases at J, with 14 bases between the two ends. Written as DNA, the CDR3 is TGCGCCAGCAGCCCGCTGACGGCGAACTACGAGCAGTACTTC. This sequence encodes CASSPLTANYEQYF. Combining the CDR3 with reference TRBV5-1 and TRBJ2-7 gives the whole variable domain KAGVTQTPRYLIKTRGQQVTLSCSPISGHRSVSWYQQTPGQGLQFLFEYFSETQRNKGNFPGRFSGRQFSNSRSEMNVSTLELGDSALYLCASSPLTANYEQYFGPGTRLTVT.

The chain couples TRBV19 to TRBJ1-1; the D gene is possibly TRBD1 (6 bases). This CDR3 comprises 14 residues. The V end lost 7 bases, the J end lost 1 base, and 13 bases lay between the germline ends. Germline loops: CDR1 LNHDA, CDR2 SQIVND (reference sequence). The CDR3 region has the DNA TGTGCCAGTATCGATGACAGGACGAACACTGAAGCTTTCTTT. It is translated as CASIDDRTNTEAFF.

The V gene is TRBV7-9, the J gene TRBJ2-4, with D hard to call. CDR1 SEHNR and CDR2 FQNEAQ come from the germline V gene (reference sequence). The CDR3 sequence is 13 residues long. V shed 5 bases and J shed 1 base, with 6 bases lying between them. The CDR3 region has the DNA TGTGCCAGCAGCGAAGGGGCCAAAAACATTCAGTACTTC. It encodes CASSEGAKNIQYF.

CDR3 loop: CASSPLAQSSGNTIYF. The CDR3 DNA reads as TGTGCCAGTAGTCCCTTGGCACAGAGCTCTGGAAACACCATATATTTT. The chain joins TRBV19 to TRBJ1-3; D uncertain. CDR3 length: 16 residues. The V end was cut by 5 bases, the J end by 0 bases, with 14 bases between. From germline, CDR1 is LNHDA and CDR2 SQIVND (reference sequence).

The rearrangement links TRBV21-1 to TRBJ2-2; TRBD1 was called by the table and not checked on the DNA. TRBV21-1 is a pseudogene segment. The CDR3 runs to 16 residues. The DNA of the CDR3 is TGTGCCAGCAGCAAAGATCAGGGGTCGAACACCGGGGAGCTGTTTTTT. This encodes CASSKDQGSNTGELFF.

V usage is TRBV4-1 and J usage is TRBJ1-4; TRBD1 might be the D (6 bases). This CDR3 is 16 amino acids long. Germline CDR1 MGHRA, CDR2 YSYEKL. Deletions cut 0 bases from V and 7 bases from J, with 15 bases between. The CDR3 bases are TGCGCCAGCAGCCAAGAAGGGGGACAAGTGGGTGAAAAACTGTTTTTT. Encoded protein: CASSQEGGQVGEKLFF.

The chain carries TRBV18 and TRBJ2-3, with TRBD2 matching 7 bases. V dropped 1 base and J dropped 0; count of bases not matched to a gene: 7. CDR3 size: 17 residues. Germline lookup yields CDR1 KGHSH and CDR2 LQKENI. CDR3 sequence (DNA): TGTGCCAGCTCACCACAACGAACGGGACTAAGCACAGATACGCAGTATTTT. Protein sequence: CASSPQRTGLSTDTQYF.

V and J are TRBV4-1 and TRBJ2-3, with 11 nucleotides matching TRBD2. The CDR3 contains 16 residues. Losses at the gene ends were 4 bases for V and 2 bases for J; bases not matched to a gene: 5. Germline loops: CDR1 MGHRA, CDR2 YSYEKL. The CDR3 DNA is TGCGCCAGCAGCCGAGGGACTAGCGGTGCCACAGATACGCAGTATTTT. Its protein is CASSRGTSGATDTQYF.

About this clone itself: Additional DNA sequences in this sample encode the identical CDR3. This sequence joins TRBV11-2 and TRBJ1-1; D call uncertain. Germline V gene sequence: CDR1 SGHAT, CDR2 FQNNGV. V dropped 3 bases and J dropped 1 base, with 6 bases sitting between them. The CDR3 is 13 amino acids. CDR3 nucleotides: TGTGCCAGCAGCTTCGGACGGAACACTGAAGCTTTCTTT. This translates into CASSFGRNTEAFF.

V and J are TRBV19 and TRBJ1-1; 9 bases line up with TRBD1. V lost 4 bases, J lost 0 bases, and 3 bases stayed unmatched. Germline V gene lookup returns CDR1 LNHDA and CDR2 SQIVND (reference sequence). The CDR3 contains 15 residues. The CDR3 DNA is TGTGCCAGTAGTACAAGACAGGGGGTGAACACTGAAGCTTTCTTT. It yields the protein CASSTRQGVNTEAFF.

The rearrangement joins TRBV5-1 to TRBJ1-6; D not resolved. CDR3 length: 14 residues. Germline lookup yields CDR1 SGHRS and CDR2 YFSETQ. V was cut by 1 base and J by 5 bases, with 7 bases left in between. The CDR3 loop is CASSLPGNNSPLHF. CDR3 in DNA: TGCGCCAGCAGCTTGCCGGGGAATAATTCACCCCTCCACTTT.

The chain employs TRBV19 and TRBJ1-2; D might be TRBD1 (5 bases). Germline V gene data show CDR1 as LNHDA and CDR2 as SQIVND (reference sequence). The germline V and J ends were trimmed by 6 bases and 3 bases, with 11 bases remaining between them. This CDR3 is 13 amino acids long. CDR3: CASRGRADYGYTF. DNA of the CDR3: TGTGCCAGTAGGGGCAGGGCCGACTATGGCTACACCTTC.

CDR3 sequence: CASSPRFMNTEAFF. The CDR3 DNA reads TGTGCCAGTAGTCCCCGGTTTATGAACACTGAAGCTTTCTTT. The chain recombines TRBV19 with TRBJ1-1; D remains ambiguous. The CDR3 covers 14 residues. Germline values: CDR1 LNHDA, CDR2 SQIVND (reference sequence). V lost 5 bases and J 0 bases, leaving 10 bases between the germline ends.

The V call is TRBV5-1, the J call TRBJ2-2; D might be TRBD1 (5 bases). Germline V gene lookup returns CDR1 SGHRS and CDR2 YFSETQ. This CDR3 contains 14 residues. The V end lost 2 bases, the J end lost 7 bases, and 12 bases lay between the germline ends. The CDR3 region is CASSFPRVGGELFF. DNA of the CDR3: TGCGCCAGCAGCTTCCCCAGGGTAGGCGGGGAGCTGTTTTTT.

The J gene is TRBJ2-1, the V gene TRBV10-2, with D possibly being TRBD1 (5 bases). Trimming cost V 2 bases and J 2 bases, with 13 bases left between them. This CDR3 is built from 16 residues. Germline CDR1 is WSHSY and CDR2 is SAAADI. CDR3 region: CASSEGPGATYNEQFF. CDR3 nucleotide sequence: TGCGCCAGCAGTGAGGGCCCTGGGGCAACCTACAATGAGCAGTTCTTC.

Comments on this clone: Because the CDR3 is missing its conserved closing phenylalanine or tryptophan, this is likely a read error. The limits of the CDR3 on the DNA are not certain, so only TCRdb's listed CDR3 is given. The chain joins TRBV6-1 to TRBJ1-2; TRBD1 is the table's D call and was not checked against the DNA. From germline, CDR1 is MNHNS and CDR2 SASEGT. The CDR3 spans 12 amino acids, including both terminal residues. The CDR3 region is CASSEGAGRPAL.

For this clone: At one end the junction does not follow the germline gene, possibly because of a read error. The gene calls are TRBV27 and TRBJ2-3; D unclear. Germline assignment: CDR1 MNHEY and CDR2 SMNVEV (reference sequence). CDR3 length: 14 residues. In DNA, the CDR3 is TGTGCCAGCAGTTTAGTGATGGCCACAGATACGCAGTACTTT. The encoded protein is CASSLVMATDTQYF.

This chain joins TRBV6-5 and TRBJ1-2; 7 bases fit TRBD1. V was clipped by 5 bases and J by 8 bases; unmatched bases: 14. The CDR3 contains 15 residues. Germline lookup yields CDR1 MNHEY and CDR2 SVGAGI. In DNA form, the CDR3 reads TGTGCCAGCAGTCATTCCGGGGGACAGTCCTTGGGCTACACCTTC. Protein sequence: CASSHSGGQSLGYTF.

In DNA, the CDR3 is TGTGCCAGCCCGAGCAGGACGGGTAACTATGGCTACACCTTC. Translation: CASPSRTGNYGYTF. V is TRBV2 and J is TRBJ1-2; D gene unclear. The CDR3 covers 14 residues. Trimming took off 8 bases at V and 1 base at J, with 14 bases between the two ends. CDR1 is SNHLY and CDR2 is FYNNEI in the germline V gene. Combining the CDR3 with reference TRBV2 and TRBJ1-2 gives the whole variable domain EPEVTQTPSHQVTQMGQEVILRCVPISNHLYFYWYRQILGQKVEFLVSFYNNEISEKSEIFDDQFSVERPDGSNFTLKIRSTKLEDSAMYFCASPSRTGNYGYTFGSGTRLTVV.

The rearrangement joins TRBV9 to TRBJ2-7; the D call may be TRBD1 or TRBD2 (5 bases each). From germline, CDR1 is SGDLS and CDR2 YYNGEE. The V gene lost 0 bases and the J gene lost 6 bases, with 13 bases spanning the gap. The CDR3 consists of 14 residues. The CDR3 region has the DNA TGTGCCAGCAGCGTAGCAGGAGTTGGGACCGAGCAGTACTTC. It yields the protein CASSVAGVGTEQYF.

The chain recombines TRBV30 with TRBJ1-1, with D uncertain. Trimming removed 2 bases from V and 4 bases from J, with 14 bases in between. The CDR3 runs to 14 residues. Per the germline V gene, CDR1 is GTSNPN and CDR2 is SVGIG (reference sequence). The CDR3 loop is CAWSRGGWSTEAFF. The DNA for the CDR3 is TGTGCCTGGAGTCGGGGAGGGTGGAGCACTGAAGCTTTCTTT.

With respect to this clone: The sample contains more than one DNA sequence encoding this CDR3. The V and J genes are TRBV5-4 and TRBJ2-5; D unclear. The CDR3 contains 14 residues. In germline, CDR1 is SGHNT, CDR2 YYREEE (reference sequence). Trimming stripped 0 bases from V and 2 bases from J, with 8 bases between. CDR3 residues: CASSLVSEQETQYF. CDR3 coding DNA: TGTGCCAGCAGCTTGGTGAGCGAACAAGAGACCCAGTACTTC.

CDR3 in DNA: TGTGCCAGCAGACTGAGGACTAGCTGCCACGAGCAGTACTTC. Its protein is CASRLRTSCHEQYF. The chain links TRBV5-7 to TRBJ2-7; 8 bases map to TRBD2. TRBV5-7 is noted as an ORF with a role that remains uncertain. The V segment lost 5 bases and the J segment 5 bases; nucleotides outside the gene matches: 9. CDR3 length: 14 residues.

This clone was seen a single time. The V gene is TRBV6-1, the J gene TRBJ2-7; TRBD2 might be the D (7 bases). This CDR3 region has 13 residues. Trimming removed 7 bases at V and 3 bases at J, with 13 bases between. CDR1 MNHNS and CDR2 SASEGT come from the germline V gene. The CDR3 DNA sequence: TGTGCCAGCACCCCGAGGGGGGGCTACGAGCAGTACTTC. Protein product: CASTPRGGYEQYF.

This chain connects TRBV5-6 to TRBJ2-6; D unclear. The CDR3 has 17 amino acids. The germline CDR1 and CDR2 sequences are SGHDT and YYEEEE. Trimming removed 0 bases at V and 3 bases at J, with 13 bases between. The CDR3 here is CASSLDGTPGGANVLTF. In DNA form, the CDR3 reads TGTGCCAGCAGCTTGGATGGCACCCCGGGTGGGGCCAACGTCCTGACTTTC.

The CDR3 coding sequence is TGTGCCAGTAGTATACGTTCTATGAGGGACAGGGACTACTATGGCTACACCTTC. Protein: CASSIRSMRDRDYYGYTF. V gene TRBV19 combines with J gene TRBJ1-2; 9 bases map to TRBD1. The CDR3 is made up of 18 amino acids. V shed 2 bases and J 3 bases; nucleotides not matched to a gene: 13. Germline CDR1 LNHDA, CDR2 SQIVND (reference sequence).

CDR3 protein: CASSSPTGHGYEQYF. CDR3 nucleotide sequence: TGTGCCAGCAGTTCGCCGACAGGGCATGGCTACGAGCAGTACTTC. V gene TRBV6-5 combines with J gene TRBJ2-5, with TRBD1 matching 7 bases. The DNA matches TRBJ2-7 better at its end, which makes the J call doubtful. The CDR3 loop spans 15 amino acids. CDR1 and CDR2 (germline): MNHEY, SVGAGI.

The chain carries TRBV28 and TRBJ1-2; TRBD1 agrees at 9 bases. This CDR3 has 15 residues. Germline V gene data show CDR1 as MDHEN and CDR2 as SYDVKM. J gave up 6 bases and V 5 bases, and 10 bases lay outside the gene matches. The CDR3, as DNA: TGTGCCAGCAGTGCTAGGGACAGGGTCGGACATGGCTACACCTTC. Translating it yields CASSARDRVGHGYTF.